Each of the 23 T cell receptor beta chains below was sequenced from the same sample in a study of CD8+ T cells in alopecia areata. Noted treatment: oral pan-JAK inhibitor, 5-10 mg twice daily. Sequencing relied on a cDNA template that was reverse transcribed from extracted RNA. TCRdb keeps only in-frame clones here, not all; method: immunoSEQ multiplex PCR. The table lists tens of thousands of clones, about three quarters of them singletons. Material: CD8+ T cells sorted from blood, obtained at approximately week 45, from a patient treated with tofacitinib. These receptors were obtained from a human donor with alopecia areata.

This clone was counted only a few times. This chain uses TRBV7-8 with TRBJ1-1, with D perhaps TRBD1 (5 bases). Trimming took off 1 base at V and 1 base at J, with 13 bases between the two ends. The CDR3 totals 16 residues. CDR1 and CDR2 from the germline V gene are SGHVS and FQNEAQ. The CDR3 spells CASSLGGRRANTEAFF. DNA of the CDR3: TGTGCCAGCAGCTTAGGGGGACGGAGGGCGAACACTGAAGCTTTCTTT.

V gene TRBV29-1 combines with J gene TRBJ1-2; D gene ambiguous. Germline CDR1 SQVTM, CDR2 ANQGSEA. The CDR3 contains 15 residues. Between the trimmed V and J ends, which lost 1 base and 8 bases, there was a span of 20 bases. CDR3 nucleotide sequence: TGCAGCGTTGAAGGGGCGACACACCTAGAAAGGGGCTACACCTTC. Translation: CSVEGATHLERGYTF. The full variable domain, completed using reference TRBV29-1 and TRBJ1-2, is SAVISQKPSRDICQRGTSLTIQCQVDSQVTMMFWYRQQPGQSLTLIATANQGSEATYESGFVIDKFPISRPNLTFSTLTVSNMSPEDSSIYLCSVEGATHLERGYTFGSGTRLTVV.

DNA of the CDR3: TGTGCCACCAGCAGAGCCCAGGGGGCGCGGGGCTACACCTTC. It is translated as CATSRAQGARGYTF. The chain joins TRBV15 to TRBJ1-2, with 8 bases identical to TRBD1. Germline CDR1 is LNHNV and CDR2 is YYDKDF (reference sequence). The trim removed 1 base at V and 8 bases at J, leaving 6 bases unmatched. This CDR3 has 14 amino acids.

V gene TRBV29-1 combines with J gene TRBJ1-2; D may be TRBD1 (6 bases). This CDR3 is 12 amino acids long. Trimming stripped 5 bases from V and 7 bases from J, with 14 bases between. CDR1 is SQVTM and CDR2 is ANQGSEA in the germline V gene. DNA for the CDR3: TGCAGCGTTTCCGAGGGGGGTGGTGGCTACACCTTC. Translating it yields CSVSEGGGGYTF. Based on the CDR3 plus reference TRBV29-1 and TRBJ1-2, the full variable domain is SAVISQKPSRDICQRGTSLTIQCQVDSQVTMMFWYRQQPGQSLTLIATANQGSEATYESGFVIDKFPISRPNLTFSTLTVSNMSPEDSSIYLCSVSEGGGGYTFGSGTRLTVV.

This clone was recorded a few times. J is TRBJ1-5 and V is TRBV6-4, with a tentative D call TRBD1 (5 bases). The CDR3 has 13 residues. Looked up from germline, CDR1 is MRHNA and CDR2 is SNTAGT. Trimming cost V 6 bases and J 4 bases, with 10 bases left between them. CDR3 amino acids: CASSVNRNQPQHF. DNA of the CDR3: TGTGCCAGCAGCGTGAACAGGAATCAGCCCCAGCATTTT.

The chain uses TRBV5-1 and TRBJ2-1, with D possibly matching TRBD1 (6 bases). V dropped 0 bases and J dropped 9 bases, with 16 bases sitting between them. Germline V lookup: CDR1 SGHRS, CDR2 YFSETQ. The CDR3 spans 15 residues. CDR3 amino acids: CASSLGQGSILEQFF. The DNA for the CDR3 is TGCGCCAGCAGCTTGGGGCAGGGGAGTATACTTGAGCAGTTCTTC.

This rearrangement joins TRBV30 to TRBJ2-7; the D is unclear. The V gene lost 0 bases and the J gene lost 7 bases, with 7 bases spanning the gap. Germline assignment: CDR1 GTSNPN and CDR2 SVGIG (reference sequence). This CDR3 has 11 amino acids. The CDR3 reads CAWSVQGEQYF. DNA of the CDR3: TGTGCCTGGAGTGTACAAGGGGAGCAGTACTTC.

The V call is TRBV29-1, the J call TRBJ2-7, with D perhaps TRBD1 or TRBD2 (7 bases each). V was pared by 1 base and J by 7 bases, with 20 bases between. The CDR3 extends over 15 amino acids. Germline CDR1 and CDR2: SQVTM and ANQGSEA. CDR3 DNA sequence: TGCAGCGTTGAAGGTTTTCTCGACAGGGAGGGGGAGCAGTACTTC. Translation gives CSVEGFLDREGEQYF.

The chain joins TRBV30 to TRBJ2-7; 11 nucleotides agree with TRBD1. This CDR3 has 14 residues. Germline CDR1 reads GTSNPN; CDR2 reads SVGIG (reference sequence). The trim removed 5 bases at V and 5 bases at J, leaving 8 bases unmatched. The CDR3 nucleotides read TGTGCCTGGGGCCCGGGACAGGGGGTGGACGAGCAGTACTTC. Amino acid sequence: CAWGPGQGVDEQYF.

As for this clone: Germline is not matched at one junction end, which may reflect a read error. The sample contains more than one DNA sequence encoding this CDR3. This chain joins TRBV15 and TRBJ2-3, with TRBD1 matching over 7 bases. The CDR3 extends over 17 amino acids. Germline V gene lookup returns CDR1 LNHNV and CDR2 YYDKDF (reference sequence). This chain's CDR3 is CATSRDGRDSYTDTQYF. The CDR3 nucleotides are TGTGCCACCAGTAGAGATGGACGGGACAGTTACACAGATACGCAGTATTTT.

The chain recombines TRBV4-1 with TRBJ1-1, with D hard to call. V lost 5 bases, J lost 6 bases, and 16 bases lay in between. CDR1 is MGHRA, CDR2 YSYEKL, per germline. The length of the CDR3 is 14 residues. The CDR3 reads CASSEGGFTSEAFF. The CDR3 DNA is TGCGCCAGCAGCGAAGGCGGTTTTACTTCTGAAGCTTTCTTT.

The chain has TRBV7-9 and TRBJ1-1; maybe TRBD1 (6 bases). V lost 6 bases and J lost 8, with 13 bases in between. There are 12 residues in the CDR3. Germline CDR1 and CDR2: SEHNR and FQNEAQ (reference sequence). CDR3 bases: TGTGCCAGCAGTCCGGGGGGGCTAGAAGCTTTCTTT. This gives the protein CASSPGGLEAFF.

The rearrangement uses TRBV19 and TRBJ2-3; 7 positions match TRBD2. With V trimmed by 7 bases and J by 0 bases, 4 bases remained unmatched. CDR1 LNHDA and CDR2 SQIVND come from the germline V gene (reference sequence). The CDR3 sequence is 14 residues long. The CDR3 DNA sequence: TGTGCCAGTATCGGGCGGGGGAGCACAGATACGCAGTATTTT. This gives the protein CASIGRGSTDTQYF. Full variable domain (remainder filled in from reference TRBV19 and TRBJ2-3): DGGITQSPKYLFRKEGQNVTLSCEQNLNHDAMYWYRQDPGQGLRLIYYSQIVNDFQKGDIAEGYSVSREKKESFPLTVTSAQKNPTAFYLCASIGRGSTDTQYFGPGTRLTVL.

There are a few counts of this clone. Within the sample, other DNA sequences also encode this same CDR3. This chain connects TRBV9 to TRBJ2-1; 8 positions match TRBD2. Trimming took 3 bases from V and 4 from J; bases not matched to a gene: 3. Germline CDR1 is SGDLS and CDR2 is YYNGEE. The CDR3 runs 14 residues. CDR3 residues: CASSGLAGYNEQFF. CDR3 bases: TGTGCCAGCAGCGGATTAGCGGGGTACAATGAGCAGTTCTTC.

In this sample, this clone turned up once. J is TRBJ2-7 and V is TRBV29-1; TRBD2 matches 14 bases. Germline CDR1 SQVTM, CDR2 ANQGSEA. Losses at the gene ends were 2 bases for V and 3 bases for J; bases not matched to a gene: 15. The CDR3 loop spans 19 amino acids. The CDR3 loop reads CSVEQGARTSGGRGYEQYF. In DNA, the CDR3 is TGCAGCGTTGAACAGGGGGCGCGGACTAGCGGGGGGAGAGGCTACGAGCAGTACTTC.

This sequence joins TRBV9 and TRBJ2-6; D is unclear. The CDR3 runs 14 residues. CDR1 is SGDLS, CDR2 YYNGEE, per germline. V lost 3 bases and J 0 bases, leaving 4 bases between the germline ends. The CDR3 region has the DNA TGTGCCAGCAGCGGGGGCTCTGGGGCCAACGTCCTGACTTTC. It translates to CASSGGSGANVLTF.

The CDR3 bases are TGCGCCAGCAGCCAAGATAGGGGGGCACGGGAGACGCAGTATTTT. It translates to CASSQDRGARETQYF. V and J are TRBV4-3 and TRBJ2-3; tentatively, D is TRBD1 or TRBD2 (6 bases each). V lost 0 bases and J 9 bases, leaving 16 bases between the germline ends. Germline CDR1 reads LGHNA; CDR2 reads YSLEER. The CDR3 consists of 15 residues.

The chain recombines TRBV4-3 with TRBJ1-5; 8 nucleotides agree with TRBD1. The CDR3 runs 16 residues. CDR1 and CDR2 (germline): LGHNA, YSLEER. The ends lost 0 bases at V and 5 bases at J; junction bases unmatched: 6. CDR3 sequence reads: CASSQDNRQGYQPQHF. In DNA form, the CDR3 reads TGCGCCAGCAGCCAAGATAATAGACAGGGGTATCAGCCCCAGCATTTT.

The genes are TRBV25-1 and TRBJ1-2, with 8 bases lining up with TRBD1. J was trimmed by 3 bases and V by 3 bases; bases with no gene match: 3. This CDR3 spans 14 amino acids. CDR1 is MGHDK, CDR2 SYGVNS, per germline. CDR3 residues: CASSETGDHYGYTF. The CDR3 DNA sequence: TGTGCCAGCAGTGAGACAGGGGATCACTATGGCTACACCTTC.

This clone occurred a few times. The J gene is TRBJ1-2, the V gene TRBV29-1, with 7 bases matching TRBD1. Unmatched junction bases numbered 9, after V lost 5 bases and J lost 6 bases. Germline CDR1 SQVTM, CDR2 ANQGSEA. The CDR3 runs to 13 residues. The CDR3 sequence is CSVPQPGGDGYTF. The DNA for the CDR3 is TGCAGCGTTCCACAACCAGGGGGGGATGGCTACACCTTC.

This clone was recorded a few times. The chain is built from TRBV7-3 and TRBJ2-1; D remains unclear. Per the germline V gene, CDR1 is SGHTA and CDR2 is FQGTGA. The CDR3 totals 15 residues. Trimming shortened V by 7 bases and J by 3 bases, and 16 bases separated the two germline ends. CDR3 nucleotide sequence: TGTGCCAGCACCACCGGTAGGGCCCTCTACAATGAGCAGTTCTTC. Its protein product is CASTTGRALYNEQFF.

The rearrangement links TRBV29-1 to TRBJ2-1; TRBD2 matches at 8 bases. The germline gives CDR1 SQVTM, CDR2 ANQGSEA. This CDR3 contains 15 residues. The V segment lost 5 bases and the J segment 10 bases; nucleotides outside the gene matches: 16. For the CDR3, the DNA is TGCAGCGTTCCGGGAAGCGGGGGCCATATAATCGAGCAGTTCTTC. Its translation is CSVPGSGGHIIEQFF.

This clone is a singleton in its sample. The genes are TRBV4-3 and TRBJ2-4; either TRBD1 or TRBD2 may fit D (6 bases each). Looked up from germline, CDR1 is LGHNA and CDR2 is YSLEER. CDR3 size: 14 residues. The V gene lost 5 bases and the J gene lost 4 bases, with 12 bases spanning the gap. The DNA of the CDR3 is TGCGCCAGCAGCAACGGGGGCGTTAAAAACATTCAGTACTTC. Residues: CASSNGGVKNIQYF.